Sequencing of this T cell receptor beta chain was carried out in a study of blood T cell repertoires in COVID-19 (dated by TCRdb to 2018 to 2021). About the investigation overall: Samples covering the acute and convalescent phases of COVID-19 were provided by collaborators in the United States, Italy and Spain. The material from the prospective study consisted of cDNA or gDNA derived from T cells, B-cell-depleted T cells, or PBMCs. Deeply sampled blood TCRbeta repertoires from subjects exposed to, actively infected with, or recovered from COVID-19 were included in the dataset. A freely available public database, intended as a resource for researchers studying the immune response to SARS-CoV-2, is where the repertoires were released. Samples came from the ongoing ImmuneRACE study (first 160 participants) plus 1,254 subjects from 6 global collaborators. A de-identified subject ID, COVID-19 status, age in years and sex were almost always included in the sample metadata. Where available, HLA class I and class II types were obtained from metadata supplied by the sample provider rather than from assay-based typing. Here is what the overall study found, with its caveats: Clinical and demographic metadata were provided uncurated, with the amount varying by source and participant.

Turning to this clone: What antigen it recognizes has not been identified. The sample holds no much larger clone one base away, and base qualities are not on file.

The collaborating institutions used their own protocols to collect whole blood in K2EDTA tubes. For TCRbeta analysis, collaborator samples were shipped as frozen whole blood, as isolated PBMCs, or as DNA extracted from either sample type. TCRbeta CDR3 regions were amplified from genomic DNA by means of the immunoSEQ Assay, a bias-controlled multiplex PCR. In the source study's methods: The number of nucleated cells in each sample was estimated by amplification of reference gene primers within the assay. Sequence reads were collapsed and filtered to measure the absolute abundance of every unique TCRbeta CDR3 rearrangement. For each sample, productive Simpson clonality was calculated as the square root of Simpson's diversity index across productive rearrangements. The table comes from immuneACCESS by way of TCRdb, which keeps in-frame sequences with V and J called. Part of the clones is missing from these tables; in studies checked, under half for an unresolved V gene and the rest for unknown reasons. That table supplies the V and J calls and clone size; D and trimming were determined from the DNA. The sample table holds 150,000 or so clones, of which 80% to 85% were seen once. The ten largest clones take up 12% to 15% of the sample.

Here V drops 7 bases and J drops 5 bases, and the junction holds 6 bases not matched to any gene. For CDR1 and CDR2, the germline V gene (reference sequence) lists SGHNT and YYREEE. Taken from cysteine to phenylalanine, the CDR3 has 13 residues. Kept here is only the CDR3 DNA, which spans 39 bases and is read in frame from base 1. The source of this sequence is a man aged 18 to 29 with active or convalescent COVID-19. The chain employs TRBV5-4 and TRBJ2-5, with 9 middle bases fitting TRBD1. Sequences were obtained from peripheral blood. The DNA sequence is given as TGTGCCAGCTCCGGGACAGGGAGGGAGACCCAGTACTTC. Translated, this gives CASSGTGRETQYF. Here the CDR3 is joined to the reference TRBV5-4 and TRBJ2-5 genes, and the full variable domain is: ETGVTQSPTHLIKTRGQQVTLRCSSQSGHNTVSWYQQALGQGPQFIFQYYREEENGRGNFPPRFSGLQFPNYSSELNVNALELDDSALYLCASSGTGRETQYFGPGTRLLVL.